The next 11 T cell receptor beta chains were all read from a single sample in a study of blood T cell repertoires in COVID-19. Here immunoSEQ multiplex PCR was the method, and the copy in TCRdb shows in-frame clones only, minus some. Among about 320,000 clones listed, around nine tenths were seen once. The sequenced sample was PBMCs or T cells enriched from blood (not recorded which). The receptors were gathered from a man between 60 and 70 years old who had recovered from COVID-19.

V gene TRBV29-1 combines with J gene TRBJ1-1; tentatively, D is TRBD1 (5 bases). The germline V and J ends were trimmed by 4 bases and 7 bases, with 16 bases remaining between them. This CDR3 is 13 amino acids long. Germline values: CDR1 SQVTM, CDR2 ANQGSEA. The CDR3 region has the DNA TGCAGCGTTGCCTTGGGGGGGGACGGTGAAGCTTTCTTT. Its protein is CSVALGGDGEAFF.

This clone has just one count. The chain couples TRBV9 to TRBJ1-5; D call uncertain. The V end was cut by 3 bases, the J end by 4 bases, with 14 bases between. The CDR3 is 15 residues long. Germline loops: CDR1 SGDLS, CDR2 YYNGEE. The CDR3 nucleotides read TGTGCCAGCAGCGCCCTACCTGACGGGAATCAGCCCCAGCATTTT. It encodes CASSALPDGNQPQHF.

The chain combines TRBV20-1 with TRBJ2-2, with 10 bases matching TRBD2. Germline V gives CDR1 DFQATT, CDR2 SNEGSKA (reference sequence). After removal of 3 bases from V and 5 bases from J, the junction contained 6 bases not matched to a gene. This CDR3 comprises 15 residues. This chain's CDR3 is CSASRSGRETGELFF. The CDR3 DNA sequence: TGCAGTGCTAGTAGGAGCGGGAGGGAAACCGGGGAGCTGTTTTTT.

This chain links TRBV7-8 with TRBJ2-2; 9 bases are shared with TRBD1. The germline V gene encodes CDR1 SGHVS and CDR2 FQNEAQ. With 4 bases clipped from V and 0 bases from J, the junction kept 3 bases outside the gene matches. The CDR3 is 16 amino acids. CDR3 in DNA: TGTGCCAGCAGCTACGGACAGGGGTCGAACACCGGGGAGCTGTTTTTT. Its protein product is CASSYGQGSNTGELFF.

Here the CDR3 reads CASSGRGLETQYF. DNA of the CDR3: TGTGCCAGCAGCGGCAGGGGGCTGGAGACCCAGTACTTC. The V gene is TRBV7-9, the J gene TRBJ2-5, with 8 bases matching TRBD1. J lost 5 bases, V lost 5 bases, and 4 bases had no gene match. Germline CDR1 and CDR2: SEHNR and FQNEAQ (reference sequence). This CDR3 spans 13 amino acids.

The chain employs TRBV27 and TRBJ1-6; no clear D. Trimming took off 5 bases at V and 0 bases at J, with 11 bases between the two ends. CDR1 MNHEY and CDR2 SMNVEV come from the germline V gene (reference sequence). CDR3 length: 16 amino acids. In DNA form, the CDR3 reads TGTGCCAGCAGTCCCGTTGTGAGCTCCTATAATTCACCCCTCCACTTT. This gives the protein CASSPVVSSYNSPLHF.

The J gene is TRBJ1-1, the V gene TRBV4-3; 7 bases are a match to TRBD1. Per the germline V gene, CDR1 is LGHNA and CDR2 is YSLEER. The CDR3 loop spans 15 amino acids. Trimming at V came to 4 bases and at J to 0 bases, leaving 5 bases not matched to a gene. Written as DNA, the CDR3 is TGCGCCAGCAGCCCTCAGGGGGGCCTGAACACTGAAGCTTTCTTT. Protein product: CASSPQGGLNTEAFF.

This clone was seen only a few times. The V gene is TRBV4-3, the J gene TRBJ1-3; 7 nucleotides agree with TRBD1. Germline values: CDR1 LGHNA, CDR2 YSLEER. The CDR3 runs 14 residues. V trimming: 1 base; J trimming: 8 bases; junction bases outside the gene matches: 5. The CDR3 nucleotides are TGCGCCAGCAGCCAAGCGGCAGGGGGAGACACCATATATTTT. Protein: CASSQAAGGDTIYF.

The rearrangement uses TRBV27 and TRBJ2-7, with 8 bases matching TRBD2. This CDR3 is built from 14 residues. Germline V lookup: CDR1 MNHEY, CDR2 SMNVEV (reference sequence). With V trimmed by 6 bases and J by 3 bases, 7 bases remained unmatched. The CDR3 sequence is CASRPGLVDYEQYF. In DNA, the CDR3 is TGTGCCAGCAGGCCGGGACTAGTTGACTACGAGCAGTACTTC.

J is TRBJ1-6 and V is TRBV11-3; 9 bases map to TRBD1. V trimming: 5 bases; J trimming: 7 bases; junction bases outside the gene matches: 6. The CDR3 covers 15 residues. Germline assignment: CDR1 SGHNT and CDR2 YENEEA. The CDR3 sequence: CASSPLDRGNSPLHF. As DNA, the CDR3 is TGTGCCAGCAGCCCCCTCGACAGGGGGAATTCACCCCTCCACTTT.

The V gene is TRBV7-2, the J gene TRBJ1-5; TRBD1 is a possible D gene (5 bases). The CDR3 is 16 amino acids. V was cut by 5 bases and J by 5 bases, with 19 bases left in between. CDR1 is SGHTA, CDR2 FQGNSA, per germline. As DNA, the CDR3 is TGTGCCAGCAGCCCAAGGGGCAGGACCCCCTATCAGCCCCAGCATTTT. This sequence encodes CASSPRGRTPYQPQHF.